The 20 T cell receptor beta chains listed next were all sequenced from one sample in a study of blood T cell repertoires in COVID-19. Data came from immunoSEQ multiplex PCR; TCRdb stores just in-frame clones and leaves some out. This sample has around 500,000 clones, with around 89% found just once. Sequences were obtained from PBMCs or T cells enriched from blood (not recorded which). Receptor source: a middle-aged woman who had recovered from COVID-19.

V and J are TRBV19 and TRBJ1-1; no reliable D call. The CDR3 is 17 residues long. Trimming removed 6 bases at V and 5 bases at J, with 25 bases between. Germline-derived CDR1 and CDR2 are LNHDA and SQIVND (reference sequence). The DNA for the CDR3 is TGTGCCAGTAGCAACCCCGGTAGGCAGGTGACGGGGACTGAAGCTTTCTTT. Translated: CASSNPGRQVTGTEAFF.

The sample holds one count of this clone. The chain joins TRBV6-5 to TRBJ1-1; the D gene is possibly TRBD1 (5 bases). V was cut by 5 bases and J by 3 bases, with 13 bases left in between. CDR1 MNHEY and CDR2 SVGAGI come from the germline V gene. The CDR3 is 14 amino acids. The CDR3, as DNA: TGTGCCAGCAGTCCCCGCGGGGGAGACACTGAAGCTTTCTTT. Translation: CASSPRGGDTEAFF.

The chain couples TRBV29-1 to TRBJ1-1, with D perhaps matching TRBD1 (5 bases). CDR1 is SQVTM, CDR2 ANQGSEA, per germline. V was trimmed by 0 bases and J by 5 bases, leaving 13 bases between them. The CDR3 extends over 14 amino acids. The CDR3: CSVEDWLKGTEAFF. CDR3 DNA: TGCAGCGTTGAAGATTGGTTAAAGGGGACTGAAGCTTTCTTT.

The genes are TRBV7-6 and TRBJ1-4; 9 bases align to TRBD1. CDR3 length: 15 amino acids. V trimming: 5 bases; J trimming: 3 bases; junction bases outside the gene matches: 4. Looked up from germline, CDR1 is SGHVS and CDR2 is FNYEAQ. The CDR3 loop reads CASSPTGGSNEKLFF. The CDR3 nucleotides are TGTGCCAGCAGCCCAACAGGGGGCTCTAATGAAAAACTGTTTTTT.

The J gene is TRBJ2-7, the V gene TRBV7-9; 14 bases are shared with TRBD2. This CDR3 comprises 16 residues. Looked up from germline, CDR1 is SEHNR and CDR2 is FQNEAQ (reference sequence). Trimming took 5 bases from V and 3 from J; bases not matched to a gene: 6. CDR3: CASSRGLAGVHYEQYF. CDR3 nucleotide sequence: TGTGCCAGCAGCCGGGGACTAGCGGGAGTTCACTACGAGCAGTACTTC.

V gene TRBV7-9 combines with J gene TRBJ1-4; D is unclear. V lost 5 bases, J lost 8 bases, and 18 bases lay in between. CDR1 and CDR2 from the germline V gene are SEHNR and FQNEAQ (reference sequence). CDR3 size: 15 residues. This CDR3 reads CASSPEAGPGEKLFF. Here the CDR3 DNA reads TGTGCCAGCAGCCCGGAGGCCGGGCCTGGGGAAAAACTGTTTTTT.

The sample holds many counts of this clone. Other DNA sequences in this sample translate to the same CDR3. The V gene is TRBV7-9, the J gene TRBJ2-1; maybe TRBD2 (6 bases). Germline V lookup: CDR1 SEHNR, CDR2 FQNEAQ (reference sequence). V lost 4 bases, J lost 7 bases, and 11 bases lay in between. CDR3 size: 13 residues. The CDR3 nucleotides are TGTGCCAGCAGCTCCGGAGGGCTTAATGAGCAGTTCTTC. Residues: CASSSGGLNEQFF.

This sequence joins TRBV5-1 and TRBJ2-1; D gene ambiguous. Trimming took off 2 bases at V and 4 bases at J, with 4 bases between the two ends. CDR3 length equals 12 residues. Germline V gene sequence: CDR1 SGHRS, CDR2 YFSETQ. The CDR3 loop is CASSFSYNEQFF. The CDR3 DNA is TGCGCCAGCAGCTTCAGTTACAATGAGCAGTTCTTC.

The chain links TRBV19 to TRBJ1-4; D is possibly TRBD1 (5 bases). The CDR3 is 13 amino acids. The ends were cut back, 8 bases at V and 8 bases at J, with 15 bases in the middle. CDR1 is LNHDA, CDR2 SQIVND, per germline (reference sequence). CDR3: CASRGGGKEKLFF. The CDR3 DNA is TGTGCCAGTCGTGGGGGAGGCAAGGAAAAACTGTTTTTT.

The chain joins TRBV19 to TRBJ1-1; no firm D call. The CDR3 runs to 16 residues. The V end lost 3 bases, the J end lost 8 bases, and 22 bases lay between the germline ends. CDR1 is LNHDA, CDR2 SQIVND, per germline (reference sequence). For the CDR3, the DNA is TGTGCCAGTAGTATTACCGGTGGCGGGCGTGGGAGAGAAGCTTTCTTT. Translating it yields CASSITGGGRGREAFF.

The chain's CDR3 is CASSPISGTANTGELFF. CDR3 coding DNA: TGTGCCAGCAGTCCGATATCAGGGACAGCGAACACCGGGGAGCTGTTTTTT. The V and J genes are TRBV6-6 and TRBJ2-2; 7 nucleotides line up with TRBD1. The V gene end was trimmed by 5 bases and the J gene end by 0 bases; junction bases not matched to a gene: 9. The CDR3 length is 17 residues. Germline lookup yields CDR1 MNHNY and CDR2 SVGAGI (reference sequence).

The chain links TRBV5-4 to TRBJ1-2, with 9 nucleotides matching TRBD1. This CDR3 comprises 17 residues. CDR1 and CDR2 (germline): SGHNT, YYREEE (reference sequence). V shed 1 base, J shed 4 bases, and the junction held 11 bases outside the gene matches. DNA of the CDR3: TGTGCCAGCAGCTTGAGGGACAGGGATCTTTTGGGCTATGGCTACACCTTC. Translation: CASSLRDRDLLGYGYTF.

CDR3 amino acids: CASSYGPRDIRWGYTF. The CDR3 region has the DNA TGTGCCAGCAGTTACGGCCCCCGGGACATAAGGTGGGGCTACACCTTC. The chain couples TRBV6-2 or TRBV6-3 to TRBJ1-2; D perhaps matches TRBD1 (6 bases). V lost 2 bases, J lost 8 bases, and 21 bases lay in between. This CDR3 has 16 residues. Germline V lookup: CDR1 MNHEY, CDR2 SVGEGT.

The CDR3 nucleotides are TGTGCCACCAGTGACTCCGGGACTCCCCCCAAAGAGACCCAGTACTTC. Translated, it gives CATSDSGTPPKETQYF. The rearrangement joins TRBV24-1 to TRBJ2-5; D is possibly TRBD2 (6 bases). V was clipped by 4 bases and J by 3 bases, with 17 bases between them. CDR3 length equals 16 residues. Germline V gives CDR1 KGHDR, CDR2 SFDVKD.

The V and J genes are TRBV5-1 and TRBJ1-1, with TRBD1 matching 9 bases. Germline CDR1 and CDR2: SGHRS and YFSETQ. CDR3 length equals 15 residues. The ends lost 3 bases at V and 10 bases at J; junction bases unmatched: 13. CDR3 protein: CASSWDKSTGGLAFF. DNA for the CDR3: TGCGCCAGCAGCTGGGATAAATCAACAGGGGGCTTAGCTTTCTTT. The full variable domain, rest sourced from reference TRBV5-1 and TRBJ1-1, is KAGVTQTPRYLIKTRGQQVTLSCSPISGHRSVSWYQQTPGQGLQFLFEYFSETQRNKGNFPGRFSGRQFSNSRSEMNVSTLELGDSALYLCASSWDKSTGGLAFFGQGTRLTVV.

This chain uses TRBV11-2 with TRBJ2-1, with 8 bases matching TRBD2. This CDR3 comprises 13 residues. Losses at the gene ends were 8 bases for V and 8 bases for J; bases not matched to a gene: 8. Germline-derived CDR1 and CDR2 are SGHAT and FQNNGV. For the CDR3, the DNA is TGTGCCAGCGGTGAGCGGGAGAACTATGAGCAGTTCTTC. Its protein is CASGERENYEQFF.

This sequence joins TRBV11-3 and TRBJ1-1, with D perhaps TRBD1 (6 bases). V lost 5 bases and J lost 8, with 15 bases in between. The germline V gene has CDR1 SGHNT and CDR2 YENEEA. This CDR3 region has 13 residues. The CDR3 loop reads CASSATGSTEAFF. DNA for the CDR3: TGTGCCAGCAGCGCCACAGGGAGTACCGAAGCTTTCTTT.

This chain uses TRBV7-8 with TRBJ2-5, with D tentatively TRBD2 (5 bases). Per germline, CDR1 SGHVS and CDR2 FQNEAQ. The V gene lost 2 bases and the J gene lost 2 bases, with 9 bases spanning the gap. The CDR3 is 14 residues long. As DNA, the CDR3 is TGTGCCAGCAGCTTAAGGGAGCTGCAAGAGACCCAGTACTTC. Translating gives CASSLRELQETQYF.

The rearrangement uses TRBV7-2 and TRBJ2-2, with TRBD2 matching 7 bases. J gave up 6 bases and V 1 base, and 2 bases lay outside the gene matches. The germline V gene has CDR1 SGHTA and CDR2 FQGNSA. The CDR3 contains 14 residues. CDR3 amino acids: CASSLGGSSGELFF. CDR3 DNA sequence: TGTGCCAGCAGCTTAGGCGGGAGTTCCGGGGAGCTGTTTTTT.

The chain joins TRBV5-4 to TRBJ1-1; tentative D call: TRBD1 (5 bases). The CDR3 covers 14 residues. The germline CDR1 and CDR2 sequences are SGHNT and YYREEE (reference sequence). Trimming removed 1 base from V and 5 bases from J, with 12 bases in between. CDR3 residues: CASSLSGLGTEAFF. As DNA, the CDR3 is TGTGCCAGCAGCTTGTCAGGGTTGGGTACTGAAGCTTTCTTT.